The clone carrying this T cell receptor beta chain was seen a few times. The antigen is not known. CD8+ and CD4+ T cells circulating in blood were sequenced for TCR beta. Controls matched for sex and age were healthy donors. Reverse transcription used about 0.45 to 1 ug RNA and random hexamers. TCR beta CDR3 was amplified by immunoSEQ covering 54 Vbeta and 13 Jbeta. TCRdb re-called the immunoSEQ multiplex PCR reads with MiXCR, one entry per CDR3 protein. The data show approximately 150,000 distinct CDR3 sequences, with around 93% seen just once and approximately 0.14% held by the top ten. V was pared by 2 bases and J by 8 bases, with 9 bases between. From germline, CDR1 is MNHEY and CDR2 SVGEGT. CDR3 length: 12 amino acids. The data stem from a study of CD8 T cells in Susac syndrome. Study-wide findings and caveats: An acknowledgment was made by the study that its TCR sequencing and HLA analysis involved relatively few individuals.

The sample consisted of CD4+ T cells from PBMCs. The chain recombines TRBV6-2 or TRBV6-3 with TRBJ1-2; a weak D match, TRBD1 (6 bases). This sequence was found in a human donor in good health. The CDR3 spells CASSYPGGGYTF. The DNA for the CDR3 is TGTGCCAGCAGTTACCCGGGGGGCGGCTACACCTTC.